These 30 T cell receptor beta chains came from one sample sequenced in a study of radiation and T cells in renal cell carcinoma. Time point defined: blood 4 weeks post-SBRT, at nephrectomy. This sample's treatment: 15 Gy SBRT to primary tumor, nephrectomy 4 weeks later. The table came from immunoSEQ multiplex PCR; TCRdb's copy has only in-frame clones and leaves some out. Seen here are fewer than 200,000 clones, 88% observed once, and the top ten hold over 9%. Specimen: blood, collected from a patient whose treatment included radiotherapy and nephrectomy. The source of these receptors is a woman aged 45-65 years with renal cell carcinoma.

As DNA, the CDR3 is TGTGCCAGCAGCCAAGGGGCGCTCTCCCCTATCCAGGGAGGGGAGACCCAGTACTTC. Translated: CASSQGALSPIQGGETQYF. The chain employs TRBV14 and TRBJ2-5; TRBD2 aligns across 7 bases. CDR3 size: 19 residues. V dropped 1 base and J dropped 5; count of bases not matched to a gene: 19. Germline CDR1 reads SGHDN; CDR2 reads FVKESK.

CDR3 DNA: TGTGCCAGTAGTATCATTGGGGGGGGGATTAACAATCAGCCCCAGCATTTT. Translation: CASSIIGGGINNQPQHF. The V call is TRBV19, the J call TRBJ1-5, with D maybe TRBD1 (5 bases). Germline assignment: CDR1 LNHDA and CDR2 SQIVND (reference sequence). The germline V and J ends were trimmed by 3 bases and 3 bases, with 18 bases remaining between them. The CDR3 spans 17 residues.

The count of this clone is one. V is TRBV15 and J is TRBJ1-4; no firm D call. The germline CDR1 and CDR2 sequences are LNHNV and YYDKDF (reference sequence). The length of the CDR3 is 15 residues. Trimming shortened V by 0 bases and J by 8 bases, and 13 bases separated the two germline ends. CDR3 region: CATSRDLAVGEKLFF. DNA for the CDR3: TGTGCCACCAGCAGAGATCTGGCAGTGGGGGAAAAACTGTTTTTT.

With respect to this clone: Its ends do not fully match the called genes, so a read error is possible. This chain links TRBV7-6 with TRBJ1-1; D may be TRBD1 (6 bases). CDR3 length: 13 residues. CDR1 SGHVS and CDR2 FNYEAQ come from the germline V gene. CDR3 nucleotide sequence: TGTGCCAGCAGCTCGTTCCGGGACACAGAAGCTTTCTTT. The encoded protein is CASSSFRDTEAFF.

The V call is TRBV6-5, the J call TRBJ1-1; weak D call: TRBD1 (5 bases). The ends were cut back, 6 bases at V and 10 bases at J, with 21 bases in the middle. The CDR3 covers 14 residues. The germline V gene has CDR1 MNHEY and CDR2 SVGAGI. In DNA, the CDR3 is TGTGCCAGCAGCCGGGGACGGGCCTCTTGGGGAGCTTTCTTT. Its translation: CASSRGRASWGAFF.

As regards this clone: The sample carries other DNA sequences with the same CDR3. The chain links TRBV7-9 to TRBJ2-5; the D call may be TRBD1 or TRBD2 (6 bases each). CDR1 SEHNR and CDR2 FQNEAQ come from the germline V gene (reference sequence). The CDR3 covers 14 residues. V was cut by 3 bases and J by 4 bases, with 12 bases left in between. CDR3 amino acids: CASSFGGGGETQYF. The CDR3 DNA reads as TGTGCCAGCAGCTTCGGAGGAGGGGGAGAGACCCAGTACTTC.

V usage is TRBV5-1 and J usage is TRBJ1-2; 7 nucleotides line up with TRBD1. V gave up 6 bases and J gave up 2 bases; unmatched junction bases: 10. The germline V gene has CDR1 SGHRS and CDR2 YFSETQ. The CDR3 has 15 residues. The CDR3 nucleotides read TGCGCCAGCAACTCTAGACAGGGCAGCAACTATGGCTACACCTTC. It specifies CASNSRQGSNYGYTF.

The V call is TRBV5-6, the J call TRBJ2-7; 8 bases map to TRBD1. The CDR3 runs to 14 residues. Germline values: CDR1 SGHDT, CDR2 YYEEEE. Trimming cost V 4 bases and J 5 bases; bases outside gene matches: 8. CDR3 nucleotide sequence: TGTGCCAGCAGCCCCGGGACAGGTTTAAACGAGCAGTACTTC. It specifies CASSPGTGLNEQYF. Looking up the rest from reference TRBV5-6 and TRBJ2-7 gives the full variable domain: DAGVTQSPTHLIKTRGQQVTLRCSPKSGHDTVSWYQQALGQGPQFIFQYYEEEERQRGNFPDRFSGHQFPNYSSELNVNALLLGDSALYLCASSPGTGLNEQYFGPGTRLTVT.

In DNA, the CDR3 is TGTGCCAGGCGGTACGAGCAGTACTTC. This encodes CARRYEQYF. J is TRBJ2-7 and V is TRBV19; D unclear. CDR1 is LNHDA and CDR2 is SQIVND in the germline V gene (reference sequence). Between the trimmed V and J ends, which lost 9 bases and 4 bases, there was a span of 4 bases. This CDR3 is 9 amino acids long.

This chain joins TRBV7-2 and TRBJ2-7; TRBD2 matches 8 bases. Looked up from germline, CDR1 is SGHTA and CDR2 is FQGNSA. The CDR3 is 15 amino acids. V lost 1 base and J lost 2; bases outside the gene matches: 4. DNA of the CDR3: TGTGCCAGCAGCTTAGGAATCGGGGGGGCCTACGAGCAGTACTTC. Protein: CASSLGIGGAYEQYF.

This clone was observed once. This chain links TRBV5-6 with TRBJ1-2; TRBD1 agrees at 7 bases. This CDR3 contains 17 residues. Germline CDR1 reads SGHDT; CDR2 reads YYEEEE. V dropped 3 bases and J dropped 6; count of bases not matched to a gene: 17. The CDR3 coding sequence is TGTGCCAGCAGCTCGAGAGGGTTAACAGGGGCGGGTGATGGCTACACCTTC. Its translation: CASSSRGLTGAGDGYTF.

This rearrangement joins TRBV7-3 to TRBJ2-7; tentatively, D is TRBD2 (6 bases). The CDR3 spans 14 residues. The ends were cut back, 2 bases at V and 0 bases at J, with 8 bases in the middle. The germline V gene has CDR1 SGHTA and CDR2 FQGTGA. The CDR3 bases are TGTGCCAGCAGCTTAGGGGGGAACTCCTACGAGCAGTACTTC. Translating it yields CASSLGGNSYEQYF. Together with reference TRBV7-3 and TRBJ2-7, the CDR3 gives the full variable domain: GAGVSQTPSNKVTEKGKYVELRCDPISGHTALYWYRQSLGQGPEFLIYFQGTGAADDSGLPNDRFFAVRPEGSVSTLKIQRTERGDSAVYLCASSLGGNSYEQYFGPGTRLTVT.

This clone was found once. The chain has TRBV6-5 and TRBJ2-4; the match to TRBD2 covers 7 bases. This CDR3 is 15 amino acids long. V shed 7 bases and J 3 bases; nucleotides not matched to a gene: 9. The V gene's germline CDR1 is MNHEY and CDR2 SVGAGI. Here the CDR3 DNA reads TGTGCCAGCACTCCCCCGGGGGAGGGCAAAAACATTCAGTACTTC. Its protein product is CASTPPGEGKNIQYF.

The chain uses TRBV7-9 and TRBJ2-2; D possibly corresponds to TRBD1 (6 bases). CDR3 length: 14 residues. Per the germline V gene, CDR1 is SEHNR and CDR2 is FQNEAQ (reference sequence). The V end was cut by 5 bases, the J end by 3 bases, with 10 bases between. In DNA form, the CDR3 reads TGTGCCAGCAGCCCTGGGGGCTACACCGGGGAGCTGTTTTTT. Translating gives CASSPGGYTGELFF.

The chain is built from TRBV7-9 and TRBJ1-6; 8 bases are shared with TRBD1. J lost 7 bases, V lost 4 bases, and 6 bases had no gene match. CDR1 and CDR2 from the germline V gene are SEHNR and FQNEAQ (reference sequence). This CDR3 has 15 amino acids. CDR3 nucleotides: TGTGCCAGCAGCTACTTGACAGGGGAGAATTCACCCCTCCACTTT. This codes for CASSYLTGENSPLHF.

This chain links TRBV7-9 with TRBJ2-1; TRBD1 agrees at 9 bases. Per the germline V gene, CDR1 is SEHNR and CDR2 is FQNEAQ (reference sequence). With 2 bases clipped from V and 7 bases from J, the junction kept 15 bases outside the gene matches. The CDR3 covers 18 residues. The CDR3 sequence is CASSLRTKNRDRENEQFF. The CDR3 coding sequence is TGTGCCAGCAGCTTAAGAACAAAAAACCGGGACAGGGAAAATGAGCAGTTCTTC. Complete variable domain (other parts from reference TRBV7-9 and TRBJ2-1): DTGVSQNPRHKITKRGQNVTFRCDPISEHNRLYWYRQTLGQGPEFLTYFQNEAQLEKSRLLSDRFSAERPKGSFSTLEIQRTEQGDSAMYLCASSLRTKNRDRENEQFFGPGTRLTVL.

The rearrangement joins TRBV5-4 to TRBJ2-5; the D gene is possibly TRBD2 (6 bases). This CDR3 contains 13 residues. From germline, CDR1 is SGHNT and CDR2 YYREEE (reference sequence). With 6 bases removed from V and 5 bases from J, the gap between germline ends came to 14 bases. CDR3 amino acids: CASTPSRGETQYF. For the CDR3, the DNA is TGTGCCAGCACCCCGTCCCGGGGGGAGACCCAGTACTTC.

The chain carries TRBV6-1 and TRBJ1-1, with 7 bases aligning to TRBD1. Germline V gene sequence: CDR1 MNHNS, CDR2 SASEGT. The J segment lost 5 bases and the V segment lost 6 bases, leaving 9 bases of the junction unmatched. There are 14 residues in the CDR3. The DNA for the CDR3 is TGTGCCAGCAGCAGACAGGGAATGGAAACTGAAGCTTTCTTT. Its translation: CASSRQGMETEAFF.

This chain joins TRBV5-1 and TRBJ2-1; D gene uncertain. The CDR3 totals 11 residues. Trimming removed 3 bases at V and 7 bases at J, with 5 bases between. Per germline, CDR1 SGHRS and CDR2 YFSETQ. The CDR3 coding sequence is TGCGCCAGCAGCTGGGCGAATGAGCAGTTCTTC. It encodes CASSWANEQFF.

This chain joins TRBV5-6 and TRBJ1-1; possibly TRBD1 for D (5 bases). The CDR3 runs to 15 residues. Germline V lookup: CDR1 SGHDT, CDR2 YYEEEE. The germline V and J ends were trimmed by 2 bases and 2 bases, with 13 bases remaining between them. CDR3 bases: TGTGCCAGCAGCTTCAGGGACCGTTCTAACACTGAAGCTTTCTTT. This encodes CASSFRDRSNTEAFF.

The chain has TRBV5-1 and TRBJ1-2; the D gene is possibly TRBD1 (6 bases). The germline V and J ends were trimmed by 0 bases and 1 base, with 10 bases remaining between them. The CDR3 has 15 amino acids. Germline-derived CDR1 and CDR2 are SGHRS and YFSETQ. This chain's CDR3 is CASSLGQEFNYGYTF. The CDR3 nucleotides are TGCGCCAGCAGCTTGGGACAGGAGTTTAACTATGGCTACACCTTC.

The chain uses TRBV4-1 and TRBJ2-2; D gene unclear. The CDR3 totals 15 residues. Deletions cut 5 bases from V and 4 bases from J, with 14 bases between. The germline V gene has CDR1 MGHRA and CDR2 YSYEKL. The CDR3 DNA follows: TGCGCCAGCAGCTCCTACGGGTTGGGCACCGGGGAGCTGTTTTTT. Protein: CASSSYGLGTGELFF.

In its sample, this clone was seen a few times. The rearrangement links TRBV30 to TRBJ1-1; 7 nucleotides line up with TRBD1. This CDR3 region has 13 residues. CDR1 is GTSNPN and CDR2 is SVGIG in the germline V gene (reference sequence). V lost 4 bases to trimming and J lost 5 bases; unmatched junction nucleotides: 7. The CDR3 here is CAWTWTGATEAFF. CDR3 DNA sequence: TGTGCCTGGACGTGGACAGGAGCTACTGAAGCTTTCTTT.

V and J are TRBV14 and TRBJ1-1, with D unclear. This CDR3 region has 13 residues. The V end lost 2 bases, the J end lost 1 base, and 5 bases lay between the germline ends. From germline, CDR1 is SGHDN and CDR2 FVKESK. The CDR3 sequence is CASSQSRNTEAFF. DNA of the CDR3: TGTGCCAGCAGCCAATCCAGGAACACTGAAGCTTTCTTT.

This chain links TRBV7-9 with TRBJ2-7; maybe TRBD2 (5 bases). Per germline, CDR1 SEHNR and CDR2 FQNEAQ (reference sequence). This CDR3 is built from 15 residues. V dropped 2 bases and J dropped 8 bases, with 19 bases sitting between them. The CDR3 nucleotides read TGTGCCAGCAGCTTAATAGGGAACAGCGGCACGAAGCAGTACTTC. This gives the protein CASSLIGNSGTKQYF.

The chain combines TRBV18 with TRBJ2-6, with a tentative D call TRBD2 (5 bases). The CDR3 has 16 amino acids. V lost 1 base and J 1 base, leaving 8 bases between the germline ends. Germline V gene lookup returns CDR1 KGHSH and CDR2 LQKENI. The CDR3 loop is CASSPHPGSGANVLTF. CDR3 coding DNA: TGTGCCAGCTCACCACACCCGGGGTCTGGGGCCAACGTCCTGACTTTC.

The chain is built from TRBV5-3 and TRBJ2-7, with 7 bases identical to TRBD1. Being an ORF, TRBV5-3 has a function that is uncertain. V shed 4 bases and J 0 bases; nucleotides not matched to a gene: 7. There are 15 residues in the CDR3. CDR3 loop: CARSIGQDRSYEQYF. DNA of the CDR3: TGTGCCAGAAGCATTGGACAGGATCGCTCCTACGAGCAGTACTTC.

The rearrangement uses TRBV6-1 and TRBJ2-5; weak D call: TRBD1 (6 bases). The CDR3 consists of 14 residues. Germline CDR1 and CDR2: MNHNS and SASEGT. The V and J ends lost 4 bases and 4 bases respectively, with 13 bases between them. The CDR3 sequence is CASSGNRVIETQYF. The CDR3 DNA reads as TGTGCCAGCAGTGGCAACAGGGTAATAGAGACCCAGTACTTC.

J is TRBJ2-2 and V is TRBV5-6; the D gene could be TRBD1 or TRBD2 (6 bases each). Germline lookup yields CDR1 SGHDT and CDR2 YYEEEE. V lost 6 bases and J 5 bases, leaving 23 bases between the germline ends. CDR3 length: 17 amino acids. The CDR3 spells CASIPTLRGASTGELFF. In DNA, the CDR3 is TGTGCCAGCATCCCGACTTTAAGGGGGGCTTCGACCGGGGAGCTGTTTTTT.

V is TRBV30 and J is TRBJ2-1; no clear D. Germline V CDR1 and CDR2: GTSNPN, SVGIG (reference sequence). V lost 2 bases and J 0 bases, leaving 8 bases between the germline ends. This CDR3 has 14 residues. The CDR3: CAWSLGSSYNEQFF. The CDR3 DNA is TGTGCCTGGAGTCTCGGAAGCTCCTACAATGAGCAGTTCTTC.